The 16 T cell receptor beta chains reported below all come from one sample, sequenced in a study of T cells in Graves' hyperthyroidism and ophthalmopathy. Amplification targeted TCR beta CDR3 regions from RNA transcripts. An initial round of RT-PCR targeting the TCR CDR3 relied on the HTBI primer set. TCRdb re-called the multiplex PCR reads with MiXCR, one entry per CDR3 protein. Of about 560,000 distinct CDR3 sequences listed, approximately 15% are singletons. Sequencing input: blood. These TCRs come from a woman aged 18-29 years with Graves' hyperthyroidism.

The chain has TRBV12-3 or TRBV12-4 and TRBJ1-1, with 7 bases identical to TRBD1. The CDR3 extends over 14 amino acids. The trim removed 4 bases at V and 4 bases at J, leaving 6 bases unmatched. The CDR3 DNA reads TGTGCCAGCAGTTCCGGAGACAGGGTCACTGAAGCTTTCTTT. Amino acids: CASSSGDRVTEAFF.

V usage is TRBV27 and J usage is TRBJ2-7; D not certain. The CDR3 runs 13 residues. The germline CDR1 and CDR2 sequences are MNHEY and SMNVEV (reference sequence). V lost 4 bases and J lost 2, with 9 bases in between. The CDR3 here is CASSSPQAYEQYF. Written as DNA, the CDR3 is TGTGCCAGCAGTTCGCCTCAGGCCTACGAGCAGTACTTC.

This clonotype was detected only a few times. V usage is TRBV28 and J usage is TRBJ2-3; 7 bases are a match to TRBD2. Germline V gene data show CDR1 as MDHEN and CDR2 as SYDVKM. V shed 2 bases, J shed 1 base, and the junction held 6 bases outside the gene matches. CDR3 size: 16 residues. This chain's CDR3 is CASSLIGGSGTDTQYF. The CDR3 DNA is TGTGCCAGCAGTTTAATAGGCGGGAGCGGCACAGATACGCAGTATTTT.

This clonotype was recorded many times. This chain uses TRBV10-3 with TRBJ2-7, with 8 bases identical to TRBD2. This CDR3 has 17 residues. Losses at the gene ends were 4 bases for V and 7 bases for J; bases not matched to a gene: 18. CDR1 and CDR2 from the germline V gene are ENHRY and SYGVKD. The CDR3 protein is CAISVLGGGASSGEQYF. The DNA for the CDR3 is TGTGCCATCAGTGTCCTCGGGGGGGGTGCGTCCTCTGGGGAGCAGTACTTC.

For this clonotype: Since a much larger clone is just one base distant, this may be a read error. The chain links TRBV7-9 to TRBJ1-1; 7 bases line up with TRBD1. This CDR3 region has 15 residues. Germline CDR1 SEHNR, CDR2 FQNEAQ (reference sequence). V lost 6 bases to trimming and J lost 5 bases; unmatched junction nucleotides: 12. CDR3 sequence: CASRLPETGRTEAFF. The CDR3 coding sequence is TGTGCCAGCAGGTTACCCGAGACAGGGAGGACTGAAGCTTTCTTT.

In its sample, this clonotype was seen a few times. The J gene is TRBJ1-5, the V gene TRBV19; possibly TRBD1 for D (6 bases). The CDR3 length is 17 residues. Trimming cost V 4 bases and J 0 bases, with 16 bases left between them. The germline gives CDR1 LNHDA, CDR2 SQIVND (reference sequence). The DNA of the CDR3 is TGTGCCAGTAGTACCCTAACAGGGTTCGTTAGCAATCAGCCCCAGCATTTT. This gives the protein CASSTLTGFVSNQPQHF. Looking up the rest from reference TRBV19 and TRBJ1-5 gives the full variable domain: DGGITQSPKYLFRKEGQNVTLSCEQNLNHDAMYWYRQDPGQGLRLIYYSQIVNDFQKGDIAEGYSVSREKKESFPLTVTSAQKNPTAFYLCASSTLTGFVSNQPQHFGDGTRLSIL.

There are many counts of this clonotype. The chain uses TRBV6-1 and TRBJ2-7, with TRBD2 identical over 7 bases. V lost 6 bases, J lost 2 bases, and 10 bases stayed unmatched. The CDR3 runs to 15 residues. The germline V gene encodes CDR1 MNHNS and CDR2 SASEGT. The CDR3 DNA reads TGTGCCAGCAGGCAAACCGGGACTACTACCTACGAGCAGTACTTC. It specifies CASRQTGTTTYEQYF.

This clonotype was seen ten or more times. The chain employs TRBV11-3 and TRBJ1-1; a possible D gene is TRBD1 (6 bases). Germline CDR1 reads SGHNT; CDR2 reads YENEEA. The CDR3 has 15 residues. With 5 bases removed from V and 8 bases from J, the gap between germline ends came to 21 bases. Written as DNA, the CDR3 is TGTGCCAGCAGCCTAACCATAGGGGGGGGACCCGAAGCTTTCTTT. Amino acids: CASSLTIGGGPEAFF.

The V gene is TRBV5-4, the J gene TRBJ2-5, with D tentatively TRBD1 (5 bases). The ends were cut back, 1 base at V and 5 bases at J, with 12 bases in the middle. CDR3 length: 14 residues. Germline V gives CDR1 SGHNT, CDR2 YYREEE (reference sequence). CDR3 protein: CASSLKDTGETQYF. CDR3 DNA: TGTGCCAGCAGCTTGAAGGACACCGGGGAGACCCAGTACTTC. Looking up the rest from reference TRBV5-4 and TRBJ2-5 gives the full variable domain: ETGVTQSPTHLIKTRGQQVTLRCSSQSGHNTVSWYQQALGQGPQFIFQYYREEENGRGNFPPRFSGLQFPNYSSELNVNALELDDSALYLCASSLKDTGETQYFGPGTRLLVL.

This clonotype was observed at least ten times. The CDR3 DNA reads TGTGCCAGCAGCTTGGCCCGCACAGGGGGCGCGATGAACACTGAAGCTTTCTTT. Residues: CASSLARTGGAMNTEAFF. V usage is TRBV5-6 and J usage is TRBJ1-1, with TRBD1 matching over 9 bases. This CDR3 has 18 amino acids. The V gene end was trimmed by 0 bases and the J gene end by 0 bases; junction bases not matched to a gene: 9. Germline CDR1 is SGHDT and CDR2 is YYEEEE.

The chain recombines TRBV20-1 with TRBJ2-5, with a weak D call TRBD1 (6 bases). The CDR3 has 14 residues. Deletions cut 5 bases from V and 5 bases from J, with 18 bases between. Germline V lookup: CDR1 DFQATT, CDR2 SNEGSKA (reference sequence). The CDR3 nucleotides are TGCAGTGCTCAATCACAGGGAAGGGGGGAGACCCAGTACTTC. Encoded protein: CSAQSQGRGETQYF.

This clonotype has just a few counts. The chain employs TRBV15 and TRBJ2-7; 8 bases align to TRBD2. Losses at the gene ends were 0 bases for V and 1 base for J; bases not matched to a gene: 5. Germline V gene lookup returns CDR1 LNHNV and CDR2 YYDKDF (reference sequence). This CDR3 comprises 16 residues. This chain's CDR3 is CATSRDRTSGSYEQYF. The CDR3 DNA sequence: TGTGCCACCAGCAGAGATCGAACTAGCGGTTCCTACGAGCAGTACTTC.

The chain has TRBV10-2 and TRBJ2-1; 13 bases fit TRBD2. The CDR3 contains 13 residues. The V segment lost 11 bases and the J segment 8 bases; nucleotides outside the gene matches: 6. CDR1 is WSHSY and CDR2 is SAAADI in the germline V gene. CDR3: CAGRLAGGDEQFF. The CDR3 DNA sequence: TGCGCCGGAAGACTAGCGGGAGGCGATGAGCAGTTCTTC.

Only a few counts were recorded for this clonotype. The V call is TRBV7-2, the J call TRBJ2-4; possibly TRBD1 for D (6 bases). CDR3 size: 21 residues. Germline values: CDR1 SGHTA, CDR2 FQGNSA. Trimming took 0 bases from V and 0 from J, leaving 24 bases between them. The CDR3 sequence is CASSLARAERDKISAKNIQYF. Here the CDR3 DNA reads TGTGCCAGCAGCTTAGCTCGGGCAGAGAGGGACAAAATCTCAGCCAAAAACATTCAGTACTTC.

This chain links TRBV20-1 with TRBJ1-1, with a tentative D call TRBD1 (6 bases). Germline loops: CDR1 DFQATT, CDR2 SNEGSKA (reference sequence). The CDR3 runs 13 residues. Trimming took 4 bases from V and 0 from J, leaving 9 bases between them. The CDR3 reads CSAIRGLNTEAFF. The CDR3 coding sequence is TGCAGTGCTATCAGGGGCCTGAACACTGAAGCTTTCTTT.

This clonotype was detected only a few times. The chain employs TRBV19 and TRBJ1-5; D is perhaps TRBD1 (6 bases). Germline-derived CDR1 and CDR2 are LNHDA and SQIVND (reference sequence). This CDR3 contains 15 residues. V lost 2 bases, J lost 1 base, and 9 bases lay in between. CDR3 amino acids: CASSIRGASNQPQHF. CDR3 bases: TGTGCCAGTAGTATAAGGGGGGCAAGCAATCAGCCCCAGCATTTT.